This entry describes one TCR beta chain. These data originate in a study of blood T cell repertoires in COVID-19. Looking at the study overall: Donors in the United States, Italy and Spain gave samples during acute or convalescent COVID-19. T cells, B-cell-depleted T cells, or PBMCs provided the cDNA or gDNA that served as material.

Per the germline V gene, CDR1 is MNHEY and CDR2 is SVGAGI. The CDR3 is made up of 15 amino acids. V trimming: 4 bases; J trimming: 2 bases; junction bases outside the gene matches: 3. Repertoires were generated with immunoSEQ multiplex PCR, while TCRdb's copy carries only in-frame clones and drops some. The table records approximately 280,000 clones, around nine tenths of them present only once. Sequenced: peripheral blood. This sequence joins TRBV6-5 and TRBJ2-5; 11 nucleotides match TRBD1. The source of this sequence is a woman aged 60-75 years with acute or convalescent COVID-19. CDR3 sequence: CASSSGDRGQETQYF. The CDR3, as DNA: TGTGCCAGCAGTTCCGGGGACAGGGGGCAAGAGACCCAGTACTTC.